A selection of T cell receptor beta chains follows, all from one sample in a study of blood T cell repertoires in COVID-19. TCRdb keeps only in-frame clones here, not all; method: immunoSEQ multiplex PCR. Of about 42,000 clones in the sample, over 70% were seen once. Sequencing was done on a sample of peripheral blood. These receptors all come from a woman older than 75 with acute or convalescent COVID-19. Both conserved end residues are part of each CDR3. D genes are given only for firm matches. The listing skips clone size in some rows; elsewhere it reads once, few, many or a size class.

d_call: TRBD1; j_call: TRBJ1-5; clone_size: -; v_call: TRBV19; cdr3_aa: CASSATGVGNQPQHF; cdr3_nt: TGTGCCAGTAGTGCAACAGGGGTCGGCAATCAGCCCCAGCATTTT
d_call: TRBD1; j_call: TRBJ1-2; clone_size: -; v_call: TRBV28; cdr3_aa: CASSLYLDGQGRGYTF; cdr3_nt: TGTGCCAGCAGTTTATACTTAGACGGACAGGGACGCGGCTACACCTTC
d_call: -; j_call: TRBJ1-1; clone_size: once; v_call: TRBV13; cdr3_aa: CASAEGGRKNTEAFF; cdr3_nt: TGTGCCAGCGCTGAGGGCGGCCGAAAGAACACTGAAGCTTTCTTT
d_call: TRBD2; j_call: TRBJ2-1; clone_size: -; v_call: TRBV4-1; cdr3_aa: CASSQDRPSGSLSSYNEQFF; cdr3_nt: TGCGCCAGCAGCCAAGATCGGCCTAGCGGGAGCTTAAGCTCCTACAATGAGCAGTTCTTC
d_call: -; j_call: TRBJ1-6; clone_size: -; v_call: TRBV27; cdr3_aa: CASSPTDNSPLHF; cdr3_nt: TGTGCCAGCAGTCCGACAGATAATTCACCCCTCCACTTT
d_call: TRBD2; j_call: TRBJ2-3; clone_size: -; v_call: TRBV28; cdr3_aa: CASSSRQGRGVTVADTQYF; cdr3_nt: TGTGCCAGCAGTTCGAGGCAGGGCCGGGGGGTGACAGTGGCTGATACGCAGTATTTT
d_call: TRBD1; j_call: TRBJ1-1; clone_size: many; v_call: TRBV7-2; cdr3_aa: CASSFGGTGEAFF; cdr3_nt: TGTGCCAGCAGCTTTGGGGGGACAGGTGAAGCTTTCTTT
d_call: TRBD1; j_call: TRBJ2-7; clone_size: -; v_call: TRBV27; cdr3_aa: CASRLVGGISYEQYF; cdr3_nt: TGTGCCAGCAGGCTCGTAGGGGGCATCTCCTACGAGCAGTACTTC
d_call: -; j_call: TRBJ1-3; clone_size: once; v_call: TRBV29-1; cdr3_aa: CSVDGGSSGNTIYF; cdr3_nt: TGCAGCGTTGACGGCGGGAGCTCTGGAAACACCATATATTTT
d_call: -; j_call: TRBJ1-1; clone_size: once; v_call: TRBV21-1; cdr3_aa: CASSKGTGGTEAFF; cdr3_nt: TGTGCCAGCAGCAAAGGGACAGGGGGCACTGAAGCTTTCTTT
d_call: -; j_call: TRBJ2-1; clone_size: many; v_call: TRBV6-5; cdr3_aa: CATLGTGSRGNEQFF; cdr3_nt: TGTGCCACCCTCGGTACTGGATCGAGGGGGAATGAGCAGTTCTTC
d_call: TRBD1; j_call: TRBJ2-1; clone_size: -; v_call: TRBV5-1; cdr3_aa: CASSPRGQGAGNEQFF; cdr3_nt: TGCGCCAGCAGCCCTCGGGGACAGGGGGCGGGTAATGAGCAGTTCTTC